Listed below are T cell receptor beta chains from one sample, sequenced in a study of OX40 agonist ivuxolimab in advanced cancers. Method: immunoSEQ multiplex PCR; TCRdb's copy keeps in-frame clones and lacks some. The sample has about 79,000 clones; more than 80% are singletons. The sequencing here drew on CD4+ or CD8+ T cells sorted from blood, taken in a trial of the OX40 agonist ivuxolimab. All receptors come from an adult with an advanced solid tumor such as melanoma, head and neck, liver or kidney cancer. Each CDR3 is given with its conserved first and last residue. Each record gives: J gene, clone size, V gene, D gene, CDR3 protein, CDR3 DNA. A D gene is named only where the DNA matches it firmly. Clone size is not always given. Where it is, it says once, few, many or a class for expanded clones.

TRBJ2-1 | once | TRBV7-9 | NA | CASRASRGSYNEQFF | TGTGCCAGCAGAGCGTCCCGGGGCTCCTACAATGAGCAGTTCTTC
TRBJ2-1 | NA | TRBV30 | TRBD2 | CALGLAAYNEQFF | TGTGCCTTGGGACTAGCCGCATACAATGAGCAGTTCTTC
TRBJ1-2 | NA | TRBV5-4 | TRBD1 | CASSPRSGGVSYGYTF | TGTGCCAGCAGCCCTCGGTCAGGGGGAGTATCCTATGGCTACACCTTC
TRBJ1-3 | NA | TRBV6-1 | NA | CASSLRDGSGNTIYF | TGTGCCAGCAGTCTGAGGGACGGCTCTGGAAACACCATATATTTT
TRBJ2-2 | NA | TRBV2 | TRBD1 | CASSGQGVITGELFF | TGTGCCAGCAGTGGACAGGGGGTCATCACCGGGGAGCTGTTTTTT
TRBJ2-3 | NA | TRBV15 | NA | CATEKDYTSTDTQYF | TGTGCCACCGAAAAAGACTATACCAGCACAGATACGCAGTATTTT
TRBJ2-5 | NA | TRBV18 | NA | CASSLGYEETQYF | TGTGCCAGCTCACTGGGATATGAAGAGACCCAGTACTTC
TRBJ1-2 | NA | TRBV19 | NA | CASSLQGGGVVYGYTF | TGTGCCAGTAGCCTCCAAGGAGGAGGGGTGGTCTATGGCTACACCTTC
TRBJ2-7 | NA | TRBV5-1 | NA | CASSSSGDTYEQYF | TGCGCCAGCAGCTCCTCAGGGGATACCTACGAGCAGTACTTC
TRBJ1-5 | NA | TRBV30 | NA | CAWSQTGQPQHF | TGTGCCTGGAGTCAAACGGGACAGCCCCAGCATTTT
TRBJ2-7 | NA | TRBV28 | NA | CASTPPPQQMGRYEQYF | TGTGCCAGCACCCCACCGCCACAGCAAATGGGCAGGTACGAGCAGTACTTC
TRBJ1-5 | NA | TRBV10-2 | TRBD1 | CASGTGLNQPQHF | TGCGCCAGCGGGACAGGTTTGAATCAGCCCCAGCATTTT
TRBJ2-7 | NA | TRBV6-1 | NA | CASSEGTGSGYEQYF | TGTGCCAGCAGTGAAGGCACAGGTTCGGGTTACGAGCAGTACTTC
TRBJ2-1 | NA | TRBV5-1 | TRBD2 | CASSSSGTSGQVEQFF | TGCGCCAGCAGCTCGTCCGGGACTAGCGGACAGGTTGAGCAGTTCTTC
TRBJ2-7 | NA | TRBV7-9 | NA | CASANQPYEQYF | TGTGCCAGCGCAAACCAGCCATACGAGCAGTACTTC
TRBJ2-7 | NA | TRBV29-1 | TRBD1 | CSVERTGYEQYF | TGCAGCGTTGAACGGACAGGTTACGAGCAGTACTTC
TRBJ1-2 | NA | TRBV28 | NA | CASFGSVYGYTF | TGTGCCAGCTTTGGCAGTGTCTATGGCTACACCTTC
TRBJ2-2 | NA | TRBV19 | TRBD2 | CASRMGLAGGFTGELFF | TGTGCCAGTAGGATGGGACTAGCGGGAGGGTTCACCGGGGAGCTGTTTTTT
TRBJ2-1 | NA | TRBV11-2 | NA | CASSLTRDEQFF | TGTGCCAGCAGCCTAACCAGGGATGAGCAGTTCTTC
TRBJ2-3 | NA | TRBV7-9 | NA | CASSFRRVTDTQYF | TGTGCCAGCAGCTTTCGCAGGGTAACAGATACGCAGTATTTT
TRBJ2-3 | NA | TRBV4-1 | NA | CASSLGGSTDTQYF | TGCGCCAGCAGTCTAGGGGGAAGCACAGATACGCAGTATTTT
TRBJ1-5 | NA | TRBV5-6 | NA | CASSLGPGGNQPQHF | TGTGCCAGCAGCCTCGGACCGGGGGGCAATCAGCCCCAGCATTTT
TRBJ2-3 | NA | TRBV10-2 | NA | CASRIANTDTQYF | TGCGCCAGCAGAATAGCAAACACAGATACGCAGTATTTT
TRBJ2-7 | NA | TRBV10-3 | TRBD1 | CAIRGQGAGWEQYF | TGTGCCATCAGGGGACAGGGGGCAGGATGGGAGCAGTACTTC
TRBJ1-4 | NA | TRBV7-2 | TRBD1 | CASSRPGGNEKLFF | TGTGCCAGCAGCCGCCCAGGGGGAAATGAAAAACTGTTTTTT
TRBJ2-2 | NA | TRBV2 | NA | CASSEGRGPGELFF | TGTGCCAGCAGTGAAGGGAGGGGGCCCGGGGAGCTGTTTTTT
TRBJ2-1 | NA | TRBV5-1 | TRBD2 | CASSREEYNEQFF | TGCGCCAGCAGCCGGGAGGAATACAATGAGCAGTTCTTC
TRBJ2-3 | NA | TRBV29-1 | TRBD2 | CSVRRTGGGADTQYF | TGCAGCGTCCGCCGGACGGGGGGAGGTGCAGATACGCAGTATTTT
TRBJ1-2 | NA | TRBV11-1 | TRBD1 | CASSRGGGQGGYGYTF | TGTGCCAGCAGCCGCGGGGGAGGACAGGGCGGATATGGCTACACCTTC
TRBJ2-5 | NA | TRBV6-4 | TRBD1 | CAISTLNRGETQYF | TGTGCCATCTCTACACTAAACAGGGGGGAGACCCAGTACTTC
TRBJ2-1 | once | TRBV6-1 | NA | CASTPGAYNEQFF | TGTGCCAGCACCCCAGGGGCCTACAATGAGCAGTTCTTC
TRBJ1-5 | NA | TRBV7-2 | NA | CASSLGRGVGQPQHF | TGTGCCAGCAGCTTAGGGAGAGGGGTGGGTCAGCCCCAGCATTTT
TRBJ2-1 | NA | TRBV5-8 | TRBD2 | CASSWGLAGENGEQFF | TGTGCCAGCAGCTGGGGACTAGCGGGAGAAAATGGTGAGCAGTTCTTC
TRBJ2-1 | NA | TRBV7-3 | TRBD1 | CASSLQGAGSYNEQFF | TGTGCCAGCAGCTTACAGGGGGCAGGGTCCTACAATGAGCAGTTCTTC
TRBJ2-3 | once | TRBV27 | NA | CASSLVRPSTDTQYF | TGTGCCAGCAGTTTAGTACGTCCTAGCACAGATACGCAGTATTTT
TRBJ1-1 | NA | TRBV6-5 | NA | CASSPGNTEAFF | TGTGCCAGCAGTCCCGGGAACACTGAAGCTTTCTTT
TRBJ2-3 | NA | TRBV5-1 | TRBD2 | CASSPQRLAGGDTQYF | TGCGCCAGCAGCCCACAAAGACTAGCGGGGGGAGATACGCAGTATTTT
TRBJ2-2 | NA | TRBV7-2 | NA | CASSPIVAGELFF | TGTGCCAGCAGCCCCATAGTAGCCGGGGAGCTGTTTTTT
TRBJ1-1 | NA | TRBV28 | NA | CASSLGGGRANTEAFF | TGTGCCAGCAGTTTAGGCGGGGGCAGAGCGAACACTGAAGCTTTCTTT
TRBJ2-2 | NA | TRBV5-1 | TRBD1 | CASSLAGQPKTGELFF | TGCGCCAGCAGCTTGGCGGGACAGCCCAAAACCGGGGAGCTGTTTTTT
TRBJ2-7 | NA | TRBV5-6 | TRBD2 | CASTQVGLEGREQYF | TGTGCCAGCACCCAGGTGGGACTAGAAGGACGCGAGCAGTACTTC
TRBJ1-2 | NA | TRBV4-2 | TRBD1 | CASSQAPGQGLGGYGYTF | TGTGCCAGCAGCCAAGCCCCGGGACAGGGCTTAGGGGGCTATGGCTACACCTTC
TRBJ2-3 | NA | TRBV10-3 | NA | CAISESGTSTDTQYF | TGTGCCATCAGTGAGTCCGGGACTAGCACAGATACGCAGTATTTT
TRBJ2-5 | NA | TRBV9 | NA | CASSGFGASYEQHF | TGTGCCAGCAGCGGCTTCGGGGCGAGCTACGAGCAGCACTTC
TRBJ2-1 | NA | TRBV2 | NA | CASSEGGRGNNEQFF | TGTGCCAGCAGTGAGGGGGGTAGAGGGAACAATGAGCAGTTCTTC
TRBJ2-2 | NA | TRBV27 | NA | CASSSPRPDIGELFF | TGTGCCAGCAGTTCGCCTAGACCCGATATCGGGGAGCTGTTTTTT